This entry lists 32 T cell receptor beta chains sequenced from one sample in a study of cytomegalovirus exposure and HLA in healthy donors. PCR was performed using 60 Vbeta and 13 Jbeta primers. Method: immunoSEQ multiplex PCR; TCRdb's copy keeps in-frame clones and lacks some. The sample shows about 190,000 clones, about 81% of them seen only once. Sequenced sample: PBMCs. The receptors were gathered from a man in his thirties or forties in good health and CMV-seropositive.

The chain has TRBV5-4 and TRBJ1-2; 10 bases map to TRBD1. J gave up 6 bases and V 4 bases, and 3 bases lay outside the gene matches. CDR1 is SGHNT, CDR2 YYREEE, per germline (reference sequence). This CDR3 comprises 13 residues. Here the CDR3 reads CASSPTGGNGYTF. The CDR3, as DNA: TGTGCCAGCAGCCCGACAGGGGGCAATGGCTACACCTTC.

The rearrangement uses TRBV6-6 and TRBJ2-2; possible D gene TRBD1, 5 bases. V was cut by 5 bases and J by 4 bases, with 11 bases left in between. The CDR3 sequence is 14 residues long. The germline gives CDR1 MNHNY, CDR2 SVGAGI (reference sequence). The CDR3 bases are TGTGCCAGCAGTCCCGACGACAGCACCGGGGAGCTGTTTTTT. This codes for CASSPDDSTGELFF.

The V call is TRBV6-1, the J call TRBJ2-4, with D perhaps matching TRBD2 (5 bases). The CDR3 has 14 residues. V was shortened by 1 base and J by 1 base, with 5 bases between the two germline ends. CDR1 is MNHNS, CDR2 SASEGT, per germline. The CDR3: CASSEGEAKNIQYF. CDR3 coding DNA: TGTGCCAGCAGTGAAGGGGAGGCCAAAAACATTCAGTACTTC.

The V gene is TRBV7-3, the J gene TRBJ2-1, with 10 nucleotides matching TRBD2. CDR1 and CDR2 from the germline V gene are SGHTA and FQGTGA. V lost 7 bases, J lost 10 bases, and 7 bases stayed unmatched. The CDR3 has 13 residues. The chain's CDR3 is CASNSGLAREQFF. The CDR3 DNA follows: TGTGCCAGCAACTCGGGACTAGCGCGCGAGCAGTTCTTC.

The chain recombines TRBV9 with TRBJ1-3, with a tentative D call TRBD1 (5 bases). The V end was cut by 0 bases, the J end by 1 base, with 11 bases between. The V gene's germline CDR1 is SGDLS and CDR2 YYNGEE. The CDR3 length is 16 residues. The CDR3 spells CASSVASGISGNTIYF. CDR3 coding DNA: TGTGCCAGCAGCGTAGCATCAGGGATATCTGGAAACACCATATATTTT.

The J gene is TRBJ1-3, the V gene TRBV28; D not certain. The germline CDR1 and CDR2 sequences are MDHEN and SYDVKM. Deletions cut 6 bases from V and 1 base from J, with 16 bases between. The CDR3 loop spans 16 amino acids. This chain's CDR3 is CASSQSSVRSGNTIYF. CDR3 bases: TGTGCCAGCAGCCAATCCTCCGTGCGGTCTGGAAACACCATATATTTT.

The count of this clone is one. The chain couples TRBV7-3 to TRBJ1-1; tentative D call: TRBD1 (5 bases). The V gene lost 0 bases and the J gene lost 1 base, with 6 bases spanning the gap. In germline, CDR1 is SGHTA, CDR2 FQGTGA. The CDR3 has 14 residues. Here the CDR3 reads CASSLTRENTEAFF. The CDR3 bases are TGTGCCAGCAGCTTAACCAGGGAGAACACTGAAGCTTTCTTT.

The rearrangement uses TRBV18 and TRBJ2-3; TRBD2 aligns across 11 bases. The trim removed 0 bases at V and 3 bases at J, leaving 2 bases unmatched. The CDR3 contains 16 residues. Germline V lookup: CDR1 KGHSH, CDR2 LQKENI. The CDR3 region has the DNA TGTGCCAGCTCACCACCCGGGACTAGCGGTACAGATACGCAGTATTTT. Its protein is CASSPPGTSGTDTQYF.

The chain carries TRBV20-1 and TRBJ2-7; D gene unclear. The CDR3 runs to 10 residues. Germline V lookup: CDR1 DFQATT, CDR2 SNEGSKA (reference sequence). The germline V and J ends were trimmed by 4 bases and 3 bases, with 4 bases remaining between them. CDR3 sequence reads: CSANNYEQYF. The CDR3 DNA reads as TGCAGTGCTAACAACTACGAGCAGTACTTC.

The table lists this clone with a few counts. The gene calls are TRBV9 and TRBJ2-3, with 9 bases identical to TRBD2. CDR3 length: 16 amino acids. V trimming: 2 bases; J trimming: 5 bases; junction bases outside the gene matches: 9. Germline values: CDR1 SGDLS, CDR2 YYNGEE. In nucleotides, the CDR3 is TGTGCCAGCAGCGTGGGGCGGGGGGGCCAAGGAGATACGCAGTATTTT. It is translated as CASSVGRGGQGDTQYF.

V is TRBV4-3 and J is TRBJ2-1; TRBD2 matches 12 bases. The CDR3 is 17 residues long. Germline V gives CDR1 LGHNA, CDR2 YSLEER. V dropped 1 base and J dropped 4; count of bases not matched to a gene: 5. CDR3 protein: CASSQGVLAGGYNEQFF. The CDR3 nucleotides are TGCGCCAGCAGCCAAGGGGTACTAGCGGGGGGATACAATGAGCAGTTCTTC.

The chain is built from TRBV7-3 and TRBJ2-7; D may be TRBD1 (6 bases). This CDR3 contains 12 residues. V gave up 5 bases and J gave up 7 bases, with 12 bases separating them. Germline V gene lookup returns CDR1 SGHTA and CDR2 FQGTGA. The CDR3 sequence is CASSPRGQEQYF. CDR3 nucleotides: TGTGCCAGCAGCCCCAGGGGCCAAGAGCAGTACTTC.

This rearrangement joins TRBV6-5 to TRBJ2-3; 10 nucleotides match TRBD2. The CDR3 has 15 residues. Germline values: CDR1 MNHEY, CDR2 SVGAGI. Trimming took 2 bases from V and 4 from J; bases not matched to a gene: 3. The CDR3 region has the DNA TGTGCCAGCAGTTACCAAGCGGGGGGGGCAGATACGCAGTATTTT. This encodes CASSYQAGGADTQYF.

This chain links TRBV11-3 with TRBJ2-1; D perhaps matches TRBD2 (6 bases). Trimming pared 5 bases from V and 5 bases from J, leaving 10 bases between. CDR1 and CDR2 (germline): SGHNT, YENEEA. The length of the CDR3 is 13 residues. CDR3 in amino acids: CASSGGAHNEQFF. The CDR3, as DNA: TGTGCCAGCAGCGGAGGGGCCCACAATGAGCAGTTCTTC.

The chain employs TRBV7-3 and TRBJ2-3; 8 positions agree with TRBD1. V trimming: 2 bases; J trimming: 3 bases; junction bases outside the gene matches: 4. This CDR3 comprises 15 residues. The germline V gene has CDR1 SGHTA and CDR2 FQGTGA. The CDR3 sequence is CASSLARGRTDTQYF. Written as DNA, the CDR3 is TGTGCCAGCAGCTTAGCCAGGGGGCGAACAGATACGCAGTATTTT.

The rearrangement joins TRBV18 to TRBJ2-1; D may be TRBD1 (5 bases). Trimming left V 6 bases short and J 5 bases short, with 11 bases between. CDR3 length: 13 residues. Looked up from germline, CDR1 is KGHSH and CDR2 is LQKENI. The CDR3 DNA sequence: TGTGCCAGCTCTCTCAACAGGCACAATGAGCAGTTCTTC. Its translation: CASSLNRHNEQFF.

The chain combines TRBV6-5 with TRBJ1-5, with TRBD1 matching over 7 bases. Germline V lookup: CDR1 MNHEY, CDR2 SVGAGI. Trimming at V came to 6 bases and at J to 4 bases, leaving 9 bases not matched to a gene. The CDR3 is 15 residues long. The chain's CDR3 is CASSPTFRGNQPQHF. In DNA form, the CDR3 reads TGTGCCAGCAGCCCTACGTTCAGGGGGAATCAGCCCCAGCATTTT.

The chain recombines TRBV5-4 with TRBJ1-3; possible D gene TRBD1, 6 bases. The CDR3 runs 13 residues. The V and J ends lost 1 base and 6 bases respectively, with 8 bases between them. CDR1 SGHNT and CDR2 YYREEE come from the germline V gene (reference sequence). The chain's CDR3 is CASSLRTENTIYF. CDR3 nucleotides: TGTGCCAGCAGCTTGCGGACAGAAAACACCATATATTTT.

In nucleotides, the CDR3 is TGTGCCAGCTCACCCGAGCCGGGAGGTCCCTACGAGCAGTACTTC. Translated, it gives CASSPEPGGPYEQYF. The V gene is TRBV18, the J gene TRBJ2-7, with 7 bases aligning to TRBD2. CDR3 size: 15 residues. The V gene end was trimmed by 3 bases and the J gene end by 2 bases; junction bases not matched to a gene: 7. The V gene's germline CDR1 is KGHSH and CDR2 LQKENI.

The chain is built from TRBV30 and TRBJ2-5; D possibly corresponds to TRBD1 (6 bases). The tail of the sequence fits TRBJ2-7 better, so the J call may be wrong. Looked up from germline, CDR1 is GTSNPN and CDR2 is SVGIG (reference sequence). This CDR3 has 12 residues. The CDR3 is CAWSSTGYEQYF. The CDR3 coding sequence is TGTGCCTGGAGTTCGACAGGTTACGAGCAGTACTTC.

In this sample, this clone turned up a few times. The chain carries TRBV15 and TRBJ2-7; D is unresolved. Germline CDR1 LNHNV, CDR2 YYDKDF (reference sequence). The CDR3 loop spans 14 amino acids. Trimming cost V 3 bases and J 5 bases, with 14 bases left between them. CDR3 amino acids: CATSSPRLVHEQYF. Written as DNA, the CDR3 is TGTGCCACCAGCAGCCCTAGACTGGTCCACGAGCAGTACTTC.

The rearrangement links TRBV7-9 to TRBJ1-6; 7 bases match TRBD1. Germline-derived CDR1 and CDR2 are SEHNR and FQNEAQ (reference sequence). The V segment lost 8 bases and the J segment 10 bases; nucleotides outside the gene matches: 5. This CDR3 is built from 12 residues. The CDR3 region is CASQGVGSPLHF. CDR3 DNA: TGTGCCAGCCAGGGGGTTGGGTCACCCCTCCACTTT.

The chain carries TRBV19 and TRBJ2-7; maybe TRBD2 (5 bases). The CDR3 has 14 residues. V shed 1 base and J shed 3 bases, with 10 bases lying between them. CDR1 and CDR2 from the germline V gene are LNHDA and SQIVND (reference sequence). CDR3 coding DNA: TGTGCCAGTAGTATAGTCGGGGATCTCTACGAGCAGTACTTC. Its translation: CASSIVGDLYEQYF.

The V gene is TRBV6-5, the J gene TRBJ2-7; 8 bases are a match to TRBD1. Per the germline V gene, CDR1 is MNHEY and CDR2 is SVGAGI. The V gene end was trimmed by 0 bases and the J gene end by 7 bases; junction bases not matched to a gene: 2. This CDR3 contains 13 residues. The CDR3 nucleotides are TGTGCCAGCAGTTACTCCCGGGACAGGGAGCAGTACTTC. Protein sequence: CASSYSRDREQYF.

The CDR3 protein is CASSESRTGNTEAFF. Written as DNA, the CDR3 is TGTGCCAGCAGTGAATCAAGGACAGGAAACACTGAAGCTTTCTTT. The rearrangement links TRBV25-1 to TRBJ1-1, with 7 bases aligning to TRBD1. The junction had 4 bases not matched to a gene; V was cut back by 1 base and J by 2 bases. The CDR3 loop spans 15 amino acids. The V gene's germline CDR1 is MGHDK and CDR2 SYGVNS.

This clone was recorded only once. In DNA form, the CDR3 reads TGTGCCAGCAGCGTCAGAGGAGGCAGTAGCACAGATACGCAGTATTTT. Translated, it gives CASSVRGGSSTDTQYF. V and J are TRBV9 and TRBJ2-3; perhaps TRBD2 as D (5 bases). From germline, CDR1 is SGDLS and CDR2 YYNGEE. V was trimmed by 2 bases and J by 0 bases, leaving 13 bases between them. The length of the CDR3 is 16 residues.

The chain employs TRBV28 and TRBJ1-2, with 9 bases that match TRBD1. Germline CDR1 reads MDHEN; CDR2 reads SYDVKM. V dropped 5 bases and J dropped 2; count of bases not matched to a gene: 9. The CDR3 sequence is 16 residues long. In nucleotides, the CDR3 is TGTGCCAGCAGTCCCAGTCCCGGGACAGGGAACTATGGCTACACCTTC. As protein: CASSPSPGTGNYGYTF.

This clone was seen more than once but under ten times. This rearrangement joins TRBV27 to TRBJ2-7; D is possibly TRBD2 (5 bases). Trimming left V 3 bases short and J 3 bases short, with 15 bases between. Germline V gene sequence: CDR1 MNHEY, CDR2 SMNVEV (reference sequence). CDR3 length: 15 residues. The DNA for the CDR3 is TGTGCCAGCAGTTTCGGGGTGGGGAGTCTCTACGAGCAGTACTTC. Residues: CASSFGVGSLYEQYF.

The J gene is TRBJ2-6, the V gene TRBV7-9; TRBD1 might be the D (5 bases). Trimming removed 1 base at V and 0 bases at J, with 10 bases between. Germline values: CDR1 SEHNR, CDR2 FQNEAQ (reference sequence). The CDR3 runs 17 residues. CDR3 coding DNA: TGTGCCAGCAGCTTAGACAGGTCCAGCTCTGGGGCCAACGTCCTGACTTTC. Translation: CASSLDRSSSGANVLTF.

This sequence joins TRBV11-2 and TRBJ2-5, with 15 bases aligning to TRBD2. Germline V gene sequence: CDR1 SGHAT, CDR2 FQNNGV. The CDR3 sequence is 15 residues long. V trimming: 8 bases; J trimming: 7 bases; junction bases outside the gene matches: 8. CDR3 loop: CASQRTSGRAGTQYF. The CDR3, as DNA: TGTGCCAGCCAAAGGACTAGCGGGAGGGCCGGGACCCAGTACTTC.

In its sample, this clone was seen once. The V call is TRBV19, the J call TRBJ1-1; TRBD1 matches 7 bases. The V and J ends lost 3 bases and 1 base, in that order; junction bases with no gene match: 5. This CDR3 has 15 residues. Germline-derived CDR1 and CDR2 are LNHDA and SQIVND (reference sequence). The DNA of the CDR3 is TGTGCCAGTAGTATCGGACAGGTCTCGAACACTGAAGCTTTCTTT. As protein: CASSIGQVSNTEAFF.

The J gene is TRBJ1-1, the V gene TRBV19; tentative D call: TRBD1 (6 bases). There are 13 residues in the CDR3. V was cut by 7 bases and J by 7 bases, with 16 bases left in between. Germline V gene data show CDR1 as LNHDA and CDR2 as SQIVND (reference sequence). The CDR3 coding sequence is TGTGCCAGTACCCCGGGGAGAGGGGGTGAAGCTTTCTTT. This sequence encodes CASTPGRGGEAFF.